This section outlines one TCR beta chain sequence together with its context. The antigen is not known. The data were obtained in a study of breast tumors, draining lymph nodes, adjacent tissues. General observations from the study: Tumor TCR diversity was below lymph nodes but above nontumor tissue. Luminal-like breast cancer showed significantly greater tumor-nontumor repertoire similarity than basal-like breast cancer did. That most tumor T cells come from lymph nodes remained unproven. Data fit most tumor T cells coming from lymph node, expanding in tumor.

Per the germline V gene, CDR1 is SGHVS and CDR2 is FNYEAQ. The ends lost 4 bases at V and 6 bases at J; junction bases unmatched: 6. The CDR3 runs to 13 residues. TCRdb reanalysed the multiplex PCR reads using MiXCR and keeps one entry per CDR3 protein. Of approximately 22,000 distinct CDR3 sequences in the sample, roughly three fifths were seen once. The gene calls are TRBV7-6 and TRBJ2-7; TRBD2 agrees at 7 bases. This clonotype was obtained from a female donor with breast cancer. Some clones in this sample may be carry-over from other donors' samples. The sample taken for sequencing was tumor-adjacent breast tissue. CDR3 residues: CASSYLRTSEQYF. The CDR3 nucleotides are TGTGCCAGCAGCTATCTACGGACTAGCGAGCAGTACTTC. Full variable domain (remainder filled in from reference TRBV7-6 and TRBJ2-7): GAGVSQSPRYKVTKRGQDVALRCDPISGHVSLYWYRQALGQGPEFLTYFNYEAQQDKSGLPNDRFSAERPEGSISTLTIQRTEQRDSAMYRCASSYLRTSEQYFGPGTRLTVT.